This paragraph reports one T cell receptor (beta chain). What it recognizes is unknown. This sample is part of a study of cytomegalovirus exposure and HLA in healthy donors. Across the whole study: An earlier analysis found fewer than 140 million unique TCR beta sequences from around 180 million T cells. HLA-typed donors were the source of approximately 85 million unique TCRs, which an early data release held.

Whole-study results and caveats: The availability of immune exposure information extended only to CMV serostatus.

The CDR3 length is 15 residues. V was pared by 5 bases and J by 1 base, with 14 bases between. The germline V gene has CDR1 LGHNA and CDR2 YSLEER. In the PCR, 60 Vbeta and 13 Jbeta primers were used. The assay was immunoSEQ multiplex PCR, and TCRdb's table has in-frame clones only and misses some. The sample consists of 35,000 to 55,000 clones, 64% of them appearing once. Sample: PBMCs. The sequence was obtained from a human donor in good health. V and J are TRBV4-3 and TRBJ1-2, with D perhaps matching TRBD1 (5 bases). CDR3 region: CASSTQVQVNYGYTF. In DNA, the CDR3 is TGCGCCAGCAGCACCCAAGTACAGGTTAACTATGGCTACACCTTC.